These 32 T cell receptor beta chains share one sample of origin, sequenced in a study of blood T cells in healthy people across ages. Primers used in a second PCR of about 7 to 12 cycles were a sample-barcoded 5' primer and a J-beta primer mix. TCRdb analysed the 5' RACE reads with MiXCR anew, one entry per CDR3 protein. The table lists around 690,000 distinct CDR3 sequences, 58% of them singletons. Sequencing was done on a sample of blood. The receptor set was obtained from a man aged 55 to 70 in good health.

V and J are TRBV9 and TRBJ2-5, with a possible D match to TRBD2 (5 bases). V dropped 4 bases and J dropped 0 bases, with 13 bases sitting between them. The CDR3 loop spans 15 amino acids. The germline gives CDR1 SGDLS, CDR2 YYNGEE. The CDR3 loop reads CASSMSPGNQETQYF. In DNA form, the CDR3 reads TGTGCCAGCAGCATGAGTCCCGGGAACCAAGAGACCCAGTACTTC.

The rearrangement links TRBV12-3 or TRBV12-4 to TRBJ2-7; D unclear. The end of the DNA fits TRBJ2-5 better, so the J call may be wrong. This CDR3 comprises 13 residues. The chain's CDR3 is CASSVEIGETQYF. CDR3 coding DNA: TGTGCCAGCAGTGTGGAGATTGGGGAGACCCAGTACTTC.

The rearrangement uses TRBV2 and TRBJ2-2; TRBD1 or TRBD2 may be the D gene (5 bases each). CDR3 size: 14 residues. V lost 6 bases and J 2 bases, leaving 10 bases between the germline ends. Germline V gene data show CDR1 as SNHLY and CDR2 as FYNNEI. The CDR3 loop reads CASRGPTNTGELFF. The DNA of the CDR3 is TGTGCCAGCAGGGGACCAACTAACACCGGGGAGCTGTTTTTT.

This chain joins TRBV20-1 and TRBJ1-2; D possibly corresponds to TRBD1 (5 bases). The germline V gene has CDR1 DFQATT and CDR2 SNEGSKA (reference sequence). The V and J ends lost 6 bases and 3 bases respectively, with 11 bases between them. The CDR3 has 12 amino acids. CDR3 sequence: CSAQGPDYGYTF. CDR3 bases: TGCAGTGCCCAGGGACCTGACTATGGCTACACCTTC.

This clonotype was picked up many times. V is TRBV4-2 and J is TRBJ2-5; 8 nucleotides line up with TRBD2. Germline CDR1 reads LGHNA; CDR2 reads YNFKEQ. The V gene end was trimmed by 0 bases and the J gene end by 2 bases; junction bases not matched to a gene: 11. The CDR3 is 18 residues long. DNA of the CDR3: TGTGCCAGCAGCCAAGAGCAGGGAGCGGGGGACCGGCAAGAGACCCAGTACTTC. Encoded protein: CASSQEQGAGDRQETQYF.

The rearrangement joins TRBV20-1 to TRBJ2-7, with 8 bases identical to TRBD1. Germline loops: CDR1 DFQATT, CDR2 SNEGSKA (reference sequence). V lost 5 bases to trimming and J lost 5 bases; unmatched junction nucleotides: 5. The CDR3 covers 12 residues. This chain's CDR3 is CSAPTGGHEQYF. The CDR3 coding sequence is TGCAGTGCTCCTACAGGGGGGCACGAGCAGTACTTC.

This clonotype was seen a single time. V and J are TRBV7-9 and TRBJ2-7, with D unclear. V lost 0 bases and J 4 bases, leaving 7 bases between the germline ends. Germline V lookup: CDR1 SEHNR, CDR2 FQNEAQ (reference sequence). The CDR3 is 13 amino acids. CDR3 bases: TGTGCCAGCAGCTTAGCCCCTGATTACGAGCAGTACTTC. Its protein product is CASSLAPDYEQYF.

The chain is built from TRBV7-2 and TRBJ1-5; D not resolved. Trimming stripped 1 base from V and 13 bases from J, with 14 bases between. The CDR3 runs 13 residues. Germline V lookup: CDR1 SGHTA, CDR2 FQGNSA. As DNA, the CDR3 is TGTGCCAGCAGCTTAGGGTTCGGGGAAGGGCAGCATTTT. It encodes CASSLGFGEGQHF.

The chain has TRBV5-8 and TRBJ1-5; D gene uncertain. CDR3 length: 17 residues. Germline values: CDR1 SGHTS, CDR2 YDEGEE. V lost 6 bases and J 6 bases, leaving 25 bases between the germline ends. CDR3 sequence reads: CASTVLGGILGGQPQHF. The CDR3 region has the DNA TGTGCCAGCACCGTCTTGGGCGGGATACTTGGCGGTCAGCCCCAGCATTTT.

Only a few counts were recorded for this clonotype. V and J are TRBV27 and TRBJ1-2; D not resolved. Trimming removed 6 bases at V and 4 bases at J, with 15 bases between. Germline V CDR1 and CDR2: MNHEY, SMNVEV (reference sequence). This CDR3 has 14 residues. The CDR3 loop reads CASRMLREGYGYTF. The CDR3 DNA is TGTGCCAGCAGAATGTTGCGGGAGGGCTATGGCTACACCTTC.

The V gene is TRBV10-3, the J gene TRBJ2-7, with 10 bases identical to TRBD1. V lost 7 bases, J lost 5 bases, and 11 bases stayed unmatched. CDR3 length: 15 amino acids. The germline V gene has CDR1 ENHRY and CDR2 SYGVKD. The DNA for the CDR3 is TGTGCCATCACCGGAGGACAGGGGGTTGAGGACGAGCAGTACTTC. Protein: CAITGGQGVEDEQYF.

The rearrangement uses TRBV12-3 or TRBV12-4 and TRBJ2-5, with D perhaps given as TRBD1 or TRBD2 (6 bases each). This CDR3 is 13 amino acids long. The V end lost 7 bases, the J end lost 6 bases, and 15 bases lay between the germline ends. The CDR3 nucleotides are TGTGCCAGCAACGCTGGTGGGGGGCAGACCCAGTACTTC. Translated, it gives CASNAGGGQTQYF.

This clonotype was detected a few times. The chain carries TRBV21-1 and TRBJ2-1; the listed D gene, TRBD2, was not tested against the DNA. TRBV21-1 is noted as a pseudogene. CDR3 length: 18 residues. CDR3 bases: TGTGCCAGCAGTCCGAATCCCCGCCTAGCTTCCTCCTACAATGAGCAGTTCTTC. Translation gives CASSPNPRLASSYNEQFF.

Details on this clonotype: One end of the junction is discordant with germline, which a read error may explain. The chain uses TRBV6-6 and TRBJ1-1, with D perhaps TRBD1 (5 bases). The CDR3 covers 13 residues. CDR1 and CDR2 from the germline V gene are MNHNY and SVGAGI (reference sequence). As DNA, the CDR3 is TGTGCCGGCAGGTGGGAGGGGATCACTGAAGCTTTCTTT. Its protein product is CAGRWEGITEAFF.

The table lists this clonotype with a few counts. This CDR3 reads CASSQGFGTSMDTQYF. The DNA for the CDR3 is TGCGCCAGCAGCCAAGGGTTTGGGACTAGTATGGATACGCAGTATTTT. The V and J genes are TRBV4-1 and TRBJ2-3; 8 bases are shared with TRBD2. The CDR3 loop spans 16 amino acids. Germline CDR1 and CDR2: MGHRA and YSYEKL. The V segment lost 1 base and the J segment 6 bases; nucleotides outside the gene matches: 9.

The chain couples TRBV29-1 to TRBJ2-1, with D possibly matching TRBD2 (5 bases). The CDR3 totals 10 residues. Germline values: CDR1 SQVTM, CDR2 ANQGSEA. Trimming pared 4 bases from V and 7 bases from J, leaving 5 bases between. This CDR3 reads CSVGGNEQFF. The CDR3 nucleotides read TGCAGCGTTGGAGGGAATGAGCAGTTCTTC.

This clonotype was found many times. An end of the junction differs from the germline gene, which may be a read error. This sequence joins TRBV5-1 and TRBJ1-2; 7 nucleotides align to TRBD1. CDR3 length: 13 residues. Germline V CDR1 and CDR2: SGHRS, YFSETQ. The CDR3 nucleotides are TGCGCCAGCAGTTTGGGACAGTACTATGGCTACACCTTC. Its translation: CASSLGQYYGYTF.

Only a few counts were recorded for this clonotype. The chain carries TRBV6-5 and TRBJ2-4; D uncertain. Trimming shortened V by 6 bases and J by 11 bases, and 20 bases separated the two germline ends. The CDR3 is 14 residues long. Germline CDR1 is MNHEY and CDR2 is SVGAGI. The CDR3 protein is CASRPPGRPGLQYF. The DNA for the CDR3 is TGTGCCAGCAGACCCCCCGGTCGCCCCGGGCTTCAGTACTTC.

V usage is TRBV18 and J usage is TRBJ2-7; D could derive from TRBD1 or TRBD2 (5 bases each). V lost 3 bases and J 3 bases, leaving 15 bases between the germline ends. Germline CDR1 KGHSH, CDR2 LQKENI. The CDR3 has 15 amino acids. CDR3 residues: CASSPAQGVGYEQYF. For the CDR3, the DNA is TGTGCCAGCTCACCGGCGCAGGGAGTTGGCTACGAGCAGTACTTC.

Worth noting for this clonotype: The junction shows a germline mismatch at one end, possibly a read error. This chain joins TRBV15 and TRBJ2-3; D is unclear. The CDR3 length is 15 residues. CDR1 is LNHNV, CDR2 YYDKDF, per germline (reference sequence). The CDR3 DNA sequence: TGCGCCACCAGCAGAGGCCAGCGACCCACAGATACGCAGTATTTT. Its translation is CATSRGQRPTDTQYF.

CDR3 region: CSARDSRDIWTDTQYF. CDR3 DNA: TGCAGTGCTAGAGATAGCCGGGACATATGGACAGATACGCAGTATTTT. The J gene is TRBJ2-3, the V gene TRBV20-1, with D perhaps TRBD1 (6 bases). Germline V CDR1 and CDR2: DFQATT, SNEGSKA (reference sequence). Between the trimmed V and J ends, which lost 0 bases and 3 bases, there was a span of 16 bases. This CDR3 has 16 amino acids.

The CDR3 sequence: CASATGEAGYTF. The CDR3 DNA reads TGCGCCAGCGCGACAGGGGAGGCTGGCTACACCTTC. This chain links TRBV10-2 with TRBJ1-2; 8 bases match TRBD1. From germline, CDR1 is WSHSY and CDR2 SAAADI. The CDR3 covers 12 residues. V lost 8 bases and J lost 7; bases outside the gene matches: 6.

The chain's CDR3 is CASSQVATRTADGYTF. The CDR3 coding sequence is TGTGCCAGCAGCCAAGTCGCCACTCGGACTGCTGATGGCTACACCTTC. This chain uses TRBV3-1 with TRBJ1-2; unclear D gene. Per the germline V gene, CDR1 is LGHDT and CDR2 is YNNKEL (reference sequence). CDR3 length: 16 residues. Trimming took off 1 base at V and 6 bases at J, with 18 bases between the two ends. Looking up the rest from reference TRBV3-1 and TRBJ1-2 gives the full variable domain: DTAVSQTPKYLVTQMGNDKSIKCEQNLGHDTMYWYKQDSKKFLKIMFSYNNKELIINETVPNRFSPKSPDKAHLNLHINSLELGDSAVYFCASSQVATRTADGYTFGSGTRLTVV.

The gene calls are TRBV6-5 and TRBJ1-5, with 10 bases lining up with TRBD1. Germline V gene data show CDR1 as MNHEY and CDR2 as SVGAGI. The V segment lost 5 bases and the J segment 4 bases; nucleotides outside the gene matches: 8. The CDR3 has 16 residues. CDR3 sequence: CASSRQGARTNQPQHF. In DNA form, the CDR3 reads TGTGCCAGCAGTCGACAGGGGGCGAGAACAAATCAGCCCCAGCATTTT.

In its sample, this clonotype was seen once. The chain links TRBV5-1 to TRBJ1-2, with D hard to call. This CDR3 spans 15 amino acids. V was pared by 4 bases and J by 3 bases, with 16 bases between. Germline CDR1 is SGHRS and CDR2 is YFSETQ. The CDR3: CASSPRSTPDYGYTF. CDR3 DNA sequence: TGCGCCAGCAGCCCCCGATCCACGCCGGACTATGGCTACACCTTC. The variable domain in full, with the rest retrieved from reference TRBV5-1 and TRBJ1-2, is KAGVTQTPRYLIKTRGQQVTLSCSPISGHRSVSWYQQTPGQGLQFLFEYFSETQRNKGNFPGRFSGRQFSNSRSEMNVSTLELGDSALYLCASSPRSTPDYGYTFGSGTRLTVV.

This clonotype was seen many times. This chain joins TRBV11-2 and TRBJ2-3, with 13 bases fitting TRBD2. CDR1 and CDR2 from the germline V gene are SGHAT and FQNNGV. The CDR3 covers 20 residues. V dropped 2 bases and J dropped 1; count of bases not matched to a gene: 12. The CDR3 region has the DNA TGTGCCAGCAGCTTACCTCCGGGACTAGCGGGGCCAACCGGCACAGATACGCAGTATTTT. Protein: CASSLPPGLAGPTGTDTQYF.

This chain links TRBV18 with TRBJ2-1; weak D call: TRBD1 (6 bases). Trimming took 5 bases from V and 0 from J, leaving 11 bases between them. This CDR3 is 15 amino acids long. Germline CDR1 KGHSH, CDR2 LQKENI. CDR3 DNA: TGTGCCAGCTCATCGGGACAACGCTCCTACAATGAGCAGTTCTTC. This translates into CASSSGQRSYNEQFF. Looking up the rest from reference TRBV18 and TRBJ2-1 gives the full variable domain: NAGVMQNPRHLVRRRGQEARLRCSPMKGHSHVYWYRQLPEEGLKFMVYLQKENIIDESGMPKERFSAEFPKEGPSILRIQQVVRGDSAAYFCASSSGQRSYNEQFFGPGTRLTVL.

This clonotype was observed a few times. The V and J genes are TRBV7-2 and TRBJ2-5; D is ambiguous. The CDR3 totals 15 residues. CDR1 and CDR2 (germline): SGHTA, FQGNSA. The V and J ends lost 0 bases and 5 bases respectively, with 13 bases between them. The DNA of the CDR3 is TGTGCCAGCAGCTTAGCGGACGCGAATCAGGAGACCCAGTACTTC. Its translation is CASSLADANQETQYF.

The chain is built from TRBV29-1 and TRBJ1-2; possibly TRBD1 for D (6 bases). Trimming stripped 1 base from V and 0 bases from J, with 18 bases between. Germline V gene lookup returns CDR1 SQVTM and CDR2 ANQGSEA. The CDR3 covers 17 residues. For the CDR3, the DNA is TGCAGCGTTGAAGTCGGTGCGTGGGACACAGCTAACTATGGCTACACCTTC. Translated, it gives CSVEVGAWDTANYGYTF.

In its sample, this clonotype was seen a few times. This chain connects TRBV7-2 to TRBJ2-3, with a weak D call TRBD1 (7 bases). Germline values: CDR1 SGHTA, CDR2 FQGNSA. The CDR3 extends over 16 amino acids. Trimming pared 4 bases from V and 2 bases from J, leaving 16 bases between. Here the CDR3 reads CASSYRRDSHTDTQYF. The CDR3 nucleotides read TGTGCCAGCAGCTATCGGCGGGACAGCCACACAGATACGCAGTATTTT.

The table lists this clonotype with many counts. V and J are TRBV6-2 or TRBV6-3 and TRBJ2-7; D is unclear. Germline CDR1 reads MNHEY; CDR2 reads SVGEGT. V was shortened by 6 bases and J by 3 bases, with 9 bases between the two germline ends. There are 12 residues in the CDR3. This chain's CDR3 is CASRDQDYEQYF. The CDR3 DNA reads as TGTGCCAGCAGAGACCAGGACTACGAGCAGTACTTC.

This sequence joins TRBV5-1 and TRBJ2-4; D tentatively fits TRBD1 or TRBD2 (5 bases each). The length of the CDR3 is 16 residues. Germline CDR1 and CDR2: SGHRS and YFSETQ. V was clipped by 0 bases and J by 0 bases, with 10 bases between them. The CDR3 region has the DNA TGCGCCAGCAGCTTGGAGGCTGGGGGAGCCAAAAACATTCAGTACTTC. It codes for CASSLEAGGAKNIQYF.